This T cell receptor (beta chain) was found in a study of T cells in Graves' hyperthyroidism and ophthalmopathy. Whole-study context: The authors collected peripheral blood at initial diagnosis, before any treatment. Study-wide findings and caveats: The model made its ophthalmopathy prediction, and onset followed a median roughly six months later.

In the case of this clonotype: The antigen is unknown.

V was clipped by 10 bases and J by 3 bases; unmatched bases: 11. The CDR3 loop spans 15 amino acids. Germline CDR1 reads MNHNS; CDR2 reads SASEGT. Each ophthalmopathy patient scored at least 3 on the Clinical Activity Score and at least 4 on NOSPECS grade, with duration under 3 months. The PBMCs were sourced from fresh peripheral blood (about 9.7 ml). The CDR3 regions of TCR beta were amplified from RNA transcripts. The TCR CDR3 was amplified in a first-round RT-PCR using the HTBI primer set. Each CDR3 protein is one row after TCRdb ran MiXCR on the multiplex PCR reads. The data show some 350,000 distinct CDR3 sequences, around 15% seen once.

This TCR was sampled from an older woman with Graves' ophthalmopathy. V usage is TRBV6-1 and J usage is TRBJ2-3, with 9 bases identical to TRBD2. The sequenced material came from blood. The CDR3 sequence: CATRGSGRRTDTQYF. The CDR3 nucleotides read TGTGCCACCCGCGGCAGCGGGAGGAGGACAGATACGCAGTATTTT.